What follows is one TCR beta chain and its context. The V segment lost 5 bases and the J segment 8 bases; nucleotides outside the gene matches: 8. Germline loops: CDR1 SGHNT, CDR2 YYREEE (reference sequence). The CDR3 consists of 16 residues. Clones were read by immunoSEQ multiplex PCR, and TCRdb kept only the in-frame ones, dropping some. Among approximately 180,000 clones listed, around 87% were seen once. The sample is drawn from a study of blood T cell repertoires in COVID-19. Whole-study context: Samples taken during acute and convalescent COVID-19 were collected in the United States, Italy and Spain. T cells, B-cell-depleted T cells, or PBMCs supplied cDNA or gDNA.

V and J are TRBV5-4 and TRBJ2-2; 14 bases are a match to TRBD2. Sequencing used peripheral blood. This TCR was sampled from a middle-aged man with active or convalescent COVID-19. This CDR3 reads CASSPGLAGGFGELFF. As DNA, the CDR3 is TGTGCCAGCAGTCCCGGACTAGCGGGGGGATTTGGGGAGCTGTTTTTT.